The 20 T cell receptor beta chains below were found in one sample sequenced in a study of response to subunit inactivated influenza vaccine (dated by TCRdb to the late 2010s). Libraries were made using RT-PCR. Reads for this sample came from an Illumina HiSeq 2500. TCRdb redid the processing of the public reads, applying fastp at Q25 and MiXCR, and retained in-frame beta chains. Under each unique CDR3 protein, matching rows form one entry showing the most common genes and DNA. Within this sample are fewer than 350,000 distinct CDR3 sequences, with around a fifth of them counted one time only. About 9.4% of the sample comes from the top ten. This specimen consisted of PBMCs from blood, obtained less than 22 months after vaccination. All receptors derive from a man aged 50 to 69 who received an inactivated influenza vaccine. Donor details come from another sample of the same person, matched by shared clones.

This clonotype was counted only a few times. V usage is TRBV4-3 and J usage is TRBJ2-7; tentatively, D is TRBD2 (5 bases). Per germline, CDR1 LGHNA and CDR2 YSLEER. This CDR3 contains 14 residues. V lost 1 base, J lost 3 bases, and 10 bases lay in between. Written as DNA, the CDR3 is TGCGCCAGCAGCCAAGGGCCGGGGAACTACGAGCAGTACTTC. It encodes CASSQGPGNYEQYF.

This clonotype was counted a few times. The chain combines TRBV28 with TRBJ2-7, with 7 bases fitting TRBD1. Germline lookup yields CDR1 MDHEN and CDR2 SYDVKM. After removal of 7 bases from V and 2 bases from J, the junction contained 8 bases not matched to a gene. The CDR3 runs to 14 residues. CDR3 region: CASKFRQGTYEQYF. In DNA form, the CDR3 reads TGTGCCAGCAAATTTAGACAGGGAACCTACGAGCAGTACTTC.

The chain couples TRBV12-3 or TRBV12-4 to TRBJ2-7; D is ambiguous. The germline V and J ends were trimmed by 1 base and 5 bases, with 12 bases remaining between them. This CDR3 comprises 14 residues. CDR3 in amino acids: CASSLGLVFHEQYF. CDR3 bases: TGTGCCAGCAGTTTAGGGCTAGTATTCCACGAGCAGTACTTC.

CDR3 amino acids: CASTLGGKGETQYF. The CDR3 DNA reads as TGTGCCAGTACCCTAGGGGGAAAGGGGGAGACCCAGTACTTC. The chain recombines TRBV19 with TRBJ2-5; TRBD1 is a possible D gene (6 bases). The CDR3 is made up of 14 amino acids. V dropped 7 bases and J dropped 5 bases, with 17 bases sitting between them. The germline V gene encodes CDR1 LNHDA and CDR2 SQIVND (reference sequence).

The chain uses TRBV20-1 and TRBJ2-1, with 7 bases aligning to TRBD2. The V gene end was trimmed by 3 bases and the J gene end by 2 bases; junction bases not matched to a gene: 13. This CDR3 comprises 17 residues. Germline CDR1 is DFQATT and CDR2 is SNEGSKA (reference sequence). CDR3 in amino acids: CSARDPGRARAYNEQFF. CDR3 bases: TGCAGTGCTAGGGACCCGGGGAGGGCGAGGGCCTACAATGAGCAGTTCTTC.

This clonotype showed up many times. The rearrangement uses TRBV20-1 and TRBJ1-1; D is possibly TRBD1 (6 bases). CDR1 is DFQATT, CDR2 SNEGSKA, per germline (reference sequence). The CDR3 loop spans 12 amino acids. CDR3 protein: CGQPRGGTEAFF. The CDR3 DNA is TGCGGCCAGCCCAGGGGAGGGACTGAAGCTTTCTTT.

The V call is TRBV2, the J call TRBJ2-5; 12 positions agree with TRBD1. The CDR3 is 15 amino acids. CDR1 and CDR2 from the germline V gene are SNHLY and FYNNEI. The ends lost 4 bases at V and 5 bases at J; junction bases unmatched: 5. CDR3 coding DNA: TGTGCCAGCAGTGGAACCGGGACAGGGGGCGAGACCCAGTACTTC. It codes for CASSGTGTGGETQYF.

This clonotype was picked up a small number of times. V usage is TRBV19 and J usage is TRBJ2-2; weak D call: TRBD2 (6 bases). Germline CDR1 LNHDA, CDR2 SQIVND (reference sequence). V dropped 5 bases and J dropped 0 bases, with 10 bases sitting between them. CDR3 length: 15 amino acids. DNA of the CDR3: TGTGCCAGTAGTCCGGGAGCGGCGAACACCGGGGAGCTGTTTTTT. This encodes CASSPGAANTGELFF.

This clonotype has more than one count but fewer than ten. This chain uses TRBV6-5 with TRBJ2-4, with 9 bases that match TRBD2. CDR3 length equals 17 residues. The J segment lost 2 bases and the V segment lost 2 bases, leaving 7 bases of the junction unmatched. The germline V gene encodes CDR1 MNHEY and CDR2 SVGAGI. CDR3 nucleotide sequence: TGTGCCAGCAGTTACCGTAGCGGGAGCGGGACCAAAAACATTCAGTACTTC. This codes for CASSYRSGSGTKNIQYF.

The CDR3 DNA is TGTGCCAGCAGCCACCGTAACGAGCAGTACTTC. This codes for CASSHRNEQYF. The chain links TRBV12-3 or TRBV12-4 to TRBJ2-7; D remains ambiguous. The CDR3 is made up of 11 amino acids. Deletions cut 6 bases from V and 5 bases from J, with 8 bases between.

About this clonotype: An end of the junction does not agree with germline; a read error may underlie this. V and J are TRBV20-1 and TRBJ1-5, with D hard to call. The germline V gene has CDR1 DFQATT and CDR2 SNEGSKA (reference sequence). This CDR3 comprises 14 residues. In nucleotides, the CDR3 is TGCAGTGCCAGAGCAGTTGGAAGGGATCAGCCCCAGCATTTT. It yields the protein CSARAVGRDQPQHF.

The table lists this clonotype with a few counts. The chain carries TRBV29-1 and TRBJ2-3, with D unresolved. Germline V gives CDR1 SQVTM, CDR2 ANQGSEA. Trimming removed 3 bases at V and 5 bases at J, with 18 bases between. The CDR3 sequence is 15 residues long. CDR3 DNA sequence: TGCAGCGTTGATAGTTGGTGGGATTCTTTAGATACGCAGTATTTT. Translated, it gives CSVDSWWDSLDTQYF.

In this sample, this clonotype turned up a few times. The chain joins TRBV20-1 to TRBJ2-2, with D tentatively TRBD2 (6 bases). Trimming left V 0 bases short and J 1 base short, with 15 bases between. CDR1 DFQATT and CDR2 SNEGSKA come from the germline V gene (reference sequence). This CDR3 is 17 amino acids long. CDR3 in amino acids: CSARDQASGLNTGELFF. As DNA, the CDR3 is TGCAGTGCTAGAGATCAAGCCTCGGGACTGAACACCGGGGAGCTGTTTTTT.

The chain employs TRBV20-1 and TRBJ2-7; D remains ambiguous. The V end lost 2 bases, the J end lost 1 base, and 18 bases lay between the germline ends. The CDR3 is 16 amino acids. Germline V gives CDR1 DFQATT, CDR2 SNEGSKA (reference sequence). The chain's CDR3 is CSARPLSRASSYEQYF. The CDR3 nucleotides read TGCAGTGCTAGACCTCTTTCACGGGCCTCATCCTACGAGCAGTACTTC.

The chain combines TRBV4-3 with TRBJ2-2; D is ambiguous. V was shortened by 0 bases and J by 7 bases, with 6 bases between the two germline ends. Germline values: CDR1 LGHNA, CDR2 YSLEER. The CDR3 contains 13 residues. The CDR3 protein is CASSQEAVGELFF. CDR3 DNA: TGCGCCAGCAGCCAAGAGGCAGTCGGGGAGCTGTTTTTT.

The genes are TRBV5-5 and TRBJ2-1; D may be TRBD2 (5 bases). This CDR3 contains 16 residues. V lost 0 bases and J 8 bases, leaving 18 bases between the germline ends. CDR1 is SGHKS, CDR2 YYEKEE, per germline (reference sequence). The CDR3 sequence: CASSLVRGTPLDEQFF. The CDR3 DNA sequence: TGTGCCAGCAGCTTGGTCCGGGGTACCCCTCTGGATGAGCAGTTCTTC. The whole variable domain, filled in from reference TRBV5-5 and TRBJ2-1, reads DAGVTQSPTHLIKTRGQQVTLRCSPISGHKSVSWYQQVLGQGPQFIFQYYEKEERGRGNFPDRFSARQFPNYSSELNVNALLLGDSALYLCASSLVRGTPLDEQFFGPGTRLTVL.

The V and J genes are TRBV20-1 and TRBJ1-1; unclear D gene. Germline V gives CDR1 DFQATT, CDR2 SNEGSKA (reference sequence). The CDR3 has 15 amino acids. V was cut by 3 bases and J by 0 bases, with 14 bases left in between. In DNA, the CDR3 is TGCAGTGCTAGTGACTCTTCCAGGCTGAACACTGAAGCTTTCTTT. Translated, it gives CSASDSSRLNTEAFF.

The gene calls are TRBV6-5 and TRBJ1-2; D remains unclear. The V end was cut by 6 bases, the J end by 4 bases, with 6 bases between. The CDR3 runs to 11 residues. Germline loops: CDR1 MNHEY, CDR2 SVGAGI. The DNA of the CDR3 is TGTGCCAGCAGGGACCGCTATGGCTACACCTTC. Protein: CASRDRYGYTF.

The chain recombines TRBV4-1 with TRBJ1-1, with D uncertain. With 4 bases removed from V and 1 base from J, the gap between germline ends came to 16 bases. The CDR3 covers 16 residues. CDR1 MGHRA and CDR2 YSYEKL come from the germline V gene. CDR3 sequence: CASSPLAARANTEAFF. The CDR3 DNA sequence: TGCGCCAGCAGCCCTCTCGCGGCCAGAGCGAACACTGAAGCTTTCTTT.

The sample holds a few counts of this clonotype. V usage is TRBV6-5 and J usage is TRBJ2-2; D uncertain. V was pared by 4 bases and J by 3 bases, with 9 bases between. The CDR3 consists of 14 residues. From germline, CDR1 is MNHEY and CDR2 SVGAGI. The CDR3 DNA reads as TGTGCCAGCAGTTTTAGGACGCACACCGGGGAGCTGTTTTTT. This translates into CASSFRTHTGELFF.